The 14 T cell receptor beta chains given below trace back to one sample, sequenced in a study of regulatory T cells in long-lasting Graves disease. The time point: persistent/refractory GD, antithyroid drugs over 5 years with positive TRAb. Making the TCR library involved RNA that had been extracted from PBMCs. Construction of TCR beta libraries relied on iRepertoire HTBI primers and on Arm-PCR targeting CDR3 regions. One entry per CDR3 protein, called by TCRdb with MiXCR from the multiplex PCR reads. The repertoire holds about 290,000 distinct CDR3 sequences, with around a fifth as singletons. The material was peripheral blood mononuclear cells (PBMCs), obtained when the disease was refractory, from a patient treated with antithyroid drugs. The receptors derive from a female donor with Graves disease.

This sequence joins TRBV6-5 and TRBJ2-5; D is possibly TRBD1 (6 bases). V lost 2 bases to trimming and J lost 5 bases, with 18 bases between them. This CDR3 comprises 16 residues. CDR1 is MNHEY, CDR2 SVGAGI, per germline. The CDR3, as DNA: TGTGCCAGCAGTTACCTGGGACATTCGAAGGGGGAGACCCAGTACTTC. The encoded protein is CASSYLGHSKGETQYF.

This chain links TRBV9 with TRBJ1-1, with 9 bases fitting TRBD1. Per the germline V gene, CDR1 is SGDLS and CDR2 is YYNGEE. Trimming removed 4 bases from V and 5 bases from J; junction bases left unmatched: 12. The CDR3 covers 16 residues. CDR3 nucleotide sequence: TGTGCCAGCAGCCCTCGGGGGACAGGGATGGGAACTGAAGCTTTCTTT. This sequence encodes CASSPRGTGMGTEAFF. Filled out from reference TRBV9 and TRBJ1-1, the complete variable domain reads DSGVTQTPKHLITATGQRVTLRCSPRSGDLSVYWYQQSLDQGLQFLIQYYNGEERAKGNILERFSAQQFPDLHSELNLSSLELGDSALYFCASSPRGTGMGTEAFFGQGTRLTVV.

This clonotype was seen only a few times. This clone may be a read error of a much larger clone one base away. Here the CDR3 omits its conserved ending phenylalanine or tryptophan, so a read error is the likely source. The rearrangement uses TRBV5-1 and TRBJ1-1; possibly TRBD1 for D (5 bases). CDR3 size: 15 residues. In germline, CDR1 is SGHRS, CDR2 YFSETQ. The V and J ends lost 4 bases and 0 bases respectively, with 13 bases between them. The CDR3 loop reads CASSRGIAVNTEAFS. The CDR3 nucleotides are TGCGCCAGCAGCCGGGGGATAGCGGTGAACACTGAAGCTTTCTCT.

This clonotype was found many times. The chain carries TRBV12-3 or TRBV12-4 and TRBJ1-5; TRBD1 agrees at 7 bases. CDR3 length equals 16 residues. The ends lost 10 bases at V and 0 bases at J; junction bases unmatched: 12. CDR3 nucleotides: TGTGCCATCTTCGACAGGGCCACGGATAGCAATCAGCCCCAGCATTTT. Translating gives CAIFDRATDSNQPQHF.

This clonotype turned up a few times. The chain links TRBV7-6 to TRBJ1-3, with D unresolved. With 1 base removed from V and 0 bases from J, the gap between germline ends came to 4 bases. This CDR3 has 14 residues. The germline gives CDR1 SGHVS, CDR2 FNYEAQ. The CDR3 reads CASSLESSGNTIYF. The CDR3 DNA follows: TGTGCCAGCAGCTTAGAAAGCTCTGGAAACACCATATATTTT.

J is TRBJ2-4 and V is TRBV30; no clear D. Germline V gives CDR1 GTSNPN, CDR2 SVGIG (reference sequence). V lost 2 bases, J lost 6 bases, and 8 bases lay in between. The CDR3 contains 12 residues. This CDR3 reads CAWSLSLNIQYF. The CDR3 DNA sequence: TGTGCCTGGAGTCTGTCCCTAAACATTCAGTACTTC.

V gene TRBV29-1 combines with J gene TRBJ2-7; D is unresolved. In germline, CDR1 is SQVTM, CDR2 ANQGSEA. CDR3 length: 10 residues. Trimming removed 8 bases at V and 9 bases at J, with 14 bases between. CDR3 bases: TGCAGCTTACCTAGGTCTCGGCAGTACTTC. This translates into CSLPRSRQYF.

There are many counts of this clonotype. The rearrangement uses TRBV2 and TRBJ1-1; a weak D match, TRBD1 (5 bases). V gave up 7 bases and J gave up 3 bases, with 18 bases separating them. Germline V gives CDR1 SNHLY, CDR2 FYNNEI. The CDR3 runs 15 residues. CDR3 bases: TGTGCCAGCAAGTTTCTCTGGGGGTCGGACACTGAAGCTTTCTTT. It is translated as CASKFLWGSDTEAFF.

A word on this clonotype: The CDR3 does not close with the conserved phenylalanine or tryptophan, likely indicating a read error. The chain has TRBV4-2 and TRBJ2-2; 8 bases are shared with TRBD2. Germline CDR1 is LGHNA and CDR2 is YNFKEQ. The CDR3 is 16 amino acids. V shed 1 base, J shed 1 base, and the junction held 2 bases outside the gene matches. The CDR3 nucleotides are TGTGCCAGCAGCCAAGGAGCGGGAGAGAACACCGGGGAGCTGTTTCTT. Protein sequence: CASSQGAGENTGELFL.

The V gene is TRBV7-2, the J gene TRBJ2-3, with 9 bases lining up with TRBD1. V shed 0 bases and J 1 base; nucleotides not matched to a gene: 5. Germline V gene data show CDR1 as SGHTA and CDR2 as FQGNSA. The CDR3 extends over 17 amino acids. CDR3 DNA: TGTGCCAGCAGCTTAGCGGACAGGGGCCTCCGCACAGATACGCAGTATTTT. Amino acid sequence: CASSLADRGLRTDTQYF.

This clonotype was found many times. The chain employs TRBV6-5 and TRBJ2-7, with D maybe TRBD1 (5 bases). CDR1 and CDR2 from the germline V gene are MNHEY and SVGAGI. V was shortened by 1 base and J by 4 bases, with 8 bases between the two germline ends. The CDR3 extends over 13 amino acids. CDR3 protein: CASSYYQGYEQYF. Here the CDR3 DNA reads TGTGCCAGCAGTTACTACCAGGGATACGAGCAGTACTTC.

This clonotype came up many times. The chain links TRBV20-1 to TRBJ2-7; tentatively, D is TRBD1 (5 bases). This CDR3 region has 11 residues. Germline V CDR1 and CDR2: DFQATT, SNEGSKA (reference sequence). V shed 3 bases and J shed 3 bases, with 6 bases lying between them. Here the CDR3 reads CSARDIYEQYF. The CDR3 coding sequence is TGCAGTGCTAGGGACATCTACGAGCAGTACTTC.

About this clonotype: A much larger clone is a single base away; this may be a read error. The rearrangement joins TRBV18 to TRBJ2-2, with a weak D call TRBD1 (5 bases). This CDR3 spans 12 amino acids. Looked up from germline, CDR1 is KGHSH and CDR2 is LQKENI. For the CDR3, the DNA is TGTGCCAGCTCTCCGGACACCGTGGAGCTGTTTTTT. Its protein product is CASSPDTVELFF.

The sample holds many counts of this clonotype. The CDR3 here is CASSKQTQDGYTF. CDR3 nucleotide sequence: TGTGCCAGCAGCAAGCAAACTCAGGATGGCTACACCTTC. The chain carries TRBV7-2 and TRBJ1-2; D gene uncertain. Trimming stripped 5 bases from V and 6 bases from J, with 13 bases between. Germline lookup yields CDR1 SGHTA and CDR2 FQGNSA. The length of the CDR3 is 13 residues.